These T cell receptor beta chains were read from a single sample in a study of PD-1 blockade in mismatch repair-deficient tumors. Produced via immunoSEQ multiplex PCR; TCRdb's table is partial and in-frame only. The table records around 100,000 clones, around 80% of them present only once. This specimen consisted of peripheral blood, obtained about 60 weeks after starting pembrolizumab. Receptors originate from an adult with mismatch repair-deficient cancer. Both conserved end residues are trimmed from each CDR3.

v_call	j_call	cdr3_aa
TRBV4-1	TRBJ2-3	ASSQGGSTDTQY
TRBV19	TRBJ2-1	ASSTGQGYNEQF
TRBV11-3	TRBJ2-7	ASSPYPPTSRYYEQY
TRBV5-1	TRBJ2-5	ASSKTEPEETQY
TRBV2	TRBJ2-7	ASIRRWIGTGDYEQY
TRBV27	TRBJ2-3	ASSLQGQGRDTQY
TRBV6-6	TRBJ2-3	ASSWRRGTDTQY
TRBV5-1	TRBJ2-7	ASSGTPQGLYEQY
TRBV21-1	TRBJ2-3	ASGDYRTDTQY
TRBV19	TRBJ2-5	ASSLAGAKETQY
TRBV5-1	TRBJ1-2	ASSPNTADYGYT
TRBV9	TRBJ2-2	ASSVAPEFTGELF
TRBV11-2	TRBJ1-2	ASSLGGQGGYT
TRBV30	TRBJ2-2	ASSAPSTTGELF
TRBV27	TRBJ2-7	ASSPTGNPYEQY
TRBV12-5	TRBJ2-1	ASGLGLATGAEQF
TRBV19	TRBJ1-5	ASSIGGGRVYQPQH
TRBV27	TRBJ2-6	ASSFYSGANVLT
TRBV7-7	TRBJ2-7	ASSPELGQSYEQY
TRBV6-1	TRBJ2-1	ASSDRGRSSYNEQF
TRBV7-2	TRBJ2-1	ASSLAMREQF
TRBV27	TRBJ2-1	ASSRTPISYNEQF
TRBV5-6	.	ASSERFYEQY
TRBV7-3	TRBJ2-1	ASSLKAGSSYNEQF
TRBV19	TRBJ2-4	ASSTLGQGATTKNIQY
TRBV2	TRBJ2-2	ASKAASNTGELF
TRBV7-9	TRBJ1-1	ASSVGQGHTEAF
TRBV6-1	TRBJ1-1	ASSENLGRGWTEAF
TRBV5-4	TRBJ2-1	ASSYLASRSYNEQF
TRBV25-1	TRBJ2-3	ASSENTDTQY
TRBV5-1	TRBJ1-1	ASSYWTGDTEAF
TRBV7-2	TRBJ1-1	ASRRGGGNTEAF
TRBV5-1	TRBJ2-5	ASSIGQGRFQTQY
TRBV18	TRBJ2-1	ASSKERTSNWNEQF
TRBV29-1	TRBJ1-3	SVEGSPDRGWGNTIY
TRBV21-1	TRBJ2-7	ASSKVRGYEQY
TRBV7-9	TRBJ2-1	ASSLRDRGSNEQF
TRBV27	TRBJ2-7	ASSSPRGASPRGYEQY
TRBV10-3	TRBJ2-1	AISEAASGNYNEQF
TRBV7-2	TRBJ2-1	ASSLRGQGNNEQF
TRBV27	.	ASSFGASGRTQY
TRBV6-5	TRBJ2-7	ASSVRGYEQY
TRBV4-1	TRBJ2-3	ASSSLDTSTDTQY
TRBV5-6	TRBJ1-1	ASSLGRNRAYTEAF
TRBV4-3	TRBJ2-7	ASSPEIRDGSYEQY
TRBV11-2	TRBJ2-7	ASSRTGVYEQY
TRBV10-2	TRBJ1-1	ASYGRGENTEAF
TRBV19	TRBJ1-1	ASSGTALNTEAF
TRBV11-3	TRBJ2-1	ASSLAQGQQEQF
TRBV29-1	TRBJ2-1	SVHVSGVTSYNEQF
TRBV30	TRBJ1-1	AWSLDGNTEAF
TRBV5-5	TRBJ2-1	ASSLQHREEQF
TRBV25-1	TRBJ2-7	ASSDRTSGRANEQY
TRBV7-2	TRBJ1-1	ASSDPGRNTEAF